This TCR beta chain was sequenced in a study of blood T cell repertoires in COVID-19. Generated by immunoSEQ multiplex PCR, the TCRdb table keeps only in-frame clones and is missing some. The table records about 100,000 clones, around 90% of them present only once. V lost 7 bases and J 5 bases, leaving 14 bases between the germline ends. This CDR3 is built from 13 residues. Sample: peripheral blood. The receptor's source is an older woman with acute or convalescent COVID-19. The V call is TRBV12-3 or TRBV12-4, the J call TRBJ1-2; unclear D gene. The CDR3 loop reads CASTTVLRYGYTF. Here the CDR3 DNA reads TGTGCCAGCACCACAGTTCTTAGGTATGGCTACACCTTC.